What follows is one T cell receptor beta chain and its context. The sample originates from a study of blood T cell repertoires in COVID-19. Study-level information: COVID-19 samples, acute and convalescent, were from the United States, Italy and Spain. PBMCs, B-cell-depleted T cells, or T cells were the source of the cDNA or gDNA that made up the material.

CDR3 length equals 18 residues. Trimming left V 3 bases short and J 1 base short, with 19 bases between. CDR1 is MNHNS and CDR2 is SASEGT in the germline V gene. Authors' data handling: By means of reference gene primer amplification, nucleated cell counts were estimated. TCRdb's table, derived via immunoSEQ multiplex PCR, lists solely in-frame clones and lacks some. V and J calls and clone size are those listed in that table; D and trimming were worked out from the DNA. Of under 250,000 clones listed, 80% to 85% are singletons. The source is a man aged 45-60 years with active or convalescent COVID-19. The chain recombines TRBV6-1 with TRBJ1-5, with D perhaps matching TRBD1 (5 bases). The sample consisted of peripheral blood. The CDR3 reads CASSDRRGGPRSNQPQHF. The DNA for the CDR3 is TGTGCCAGCAGTGATCGCCGCGGGGGTCCCCGAAGCAATCAGCCCCAGCATTTT.